This TCR beta chain comes out of a study of identical twins. TCRdb re-derived calls from the 5' RACE reads in MiXCR, one entry per CDR3 protein. The sample includes about 890,000 distinct CDR3 sequences, roughly an eighth of them seen just once. The sample was also linked to a second study, of yellow fever vaccine responses in identical twins.

The source is a woman younger than 30 in good health. Sequencing input: PBMCs.

CDR3 sequence: CASSRLQGAGNQPQHF. CDR3 nucleotides: TGCGCCAGCAGCCGCTTACAGGGGGCTGGCAATCAGCCCCAGCATTTT. The gene calls are TRBV4-1 and TRBJ1-5, with 9 bases that match TRBD1. Germline V gene sequence: CDR1 MGHRA, CDR2 YSYEKL. The CDR3 runs 16 residues. V was pared by 4 bases and J by 2 bases, with 6 bases of the junction left unmatched.